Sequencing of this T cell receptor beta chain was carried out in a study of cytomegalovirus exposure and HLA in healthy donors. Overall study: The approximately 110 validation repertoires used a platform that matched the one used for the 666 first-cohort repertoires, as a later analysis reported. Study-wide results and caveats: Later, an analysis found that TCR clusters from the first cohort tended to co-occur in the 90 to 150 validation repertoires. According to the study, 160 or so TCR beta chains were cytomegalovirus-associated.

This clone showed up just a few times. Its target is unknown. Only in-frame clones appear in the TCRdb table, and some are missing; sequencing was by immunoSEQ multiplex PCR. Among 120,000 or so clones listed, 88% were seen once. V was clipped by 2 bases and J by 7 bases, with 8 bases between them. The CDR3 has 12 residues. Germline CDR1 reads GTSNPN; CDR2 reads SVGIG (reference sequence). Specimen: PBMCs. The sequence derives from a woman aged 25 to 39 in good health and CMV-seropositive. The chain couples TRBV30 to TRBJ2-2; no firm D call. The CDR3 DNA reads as TGTGCCTGGAGTCCCAGTCACGGGGAGCTGTTTTTT. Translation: CAWSPSHGELFF.